The next 27 T cell receptor beta chains were all read from a single sample in a study of T cells in Graves' hyperthyroidism and ophthalmopathy. RNA transcripts yielded amplified TCR beta CDR3 regions. HTBI primers were the set used in a first-round RT-PCR of the TCR CDR3. TCRdb redid the calling of the multiplex PCR reads with MiXCR, one entry per CDR3 protein. The sample gives approximately 560,000 distinct CDR3 sequences, about a sixth of which show up once; under 8% is in the top ten. Sequencing was done on a sample of blood. The source of these receptors is a woman under 40 with Graves' hyperthyroidism.

This clonotype was picked up many times. The chain joins TRBV6-2 or TRBV6-3 to TRBJ2-7; weak D call: TRBD2 (6 bases). The V end lost 1 base, the J end lost 0 bases, and 13 bases lay between the germline ends. CDR3 length: 16 amino acids. CDR1 is MNHEY, CDR2 SVGEGT, per germline. CDR3 amino acids: CASSYLVGLTSYEQYF. DNA of the CDR3: TGTGCCAGCAGTTACTTGGTGGGACTTACCTCCTACGAGCAGTACTTC.

This clonotype has ten or more counts. The V gene is TRBV7-3, the J gene TRBJ2-6; 13 bases fit TRBD2. The CDR3 runs to 19 residues. J was trimmed by 4 bases and V by 0 bases; bases with no gene match: 6. Germline lookup yields CDR1 SGHTA and CDR2 FQGTGA. The CDR3 coding sequence is TGTGCCAGCAGCTTAACTGGACTAGCGGGAGCTTCCGGGGCCAACGTCCTGACTTTC. Translated, it gives CASSLTGLAGASGANVLTF. The full variable domain, with the rest looked up from reference TRBV7-3 and TRBJ2-6, is GAGVSQTPSNKVTEKGKYVELRCDPISGHTALYWYRQSLGQGPEFLIYFQGTGAADDSGLPNDRFFAVRPEGSVSTLKIQRTERGDSAVYLCASSLTGLAGASGANVLTFGAGSRLTVL.

Here the CDR3 DNA reads TGTGCCAGCAGCCAAGAAGGCGAAGGCCGCAGCTCTGGAAACACCATATATTTT. Protein product: CASSQEGEGRSSGNTIYF. The J gene is TRBJ1-3, the V gene TRBV4-2; D call uncertain. Germline loops: CDR1 LGHNA, CDR2 YNFKEQ. This CDR3 has 18 residues. V was clipped by 0 bases and J by 0 bases, with 15 bases between them.

This chain links TRBV27 with TRBJ2-2; the D gene is possibly TRBD2 (5 bases). The CDR3 is made up of 19 amino acids. In germline, CDR1 is MNHEY, CDR2 SMNVEV (reference sequence). V was cut by 6 bases and J by 1 base, with 24 bases left in between. This CDR3 is CASRQDRGSNGGNTGELFF. The CDR3 DNA is TGTGCCAGCAGACAAGATCGGGGATCTAACGGCGGGAACACCGGGGAGCTGTTTTTT.

The table lists this clonotype with many counts. This chain connects TRBV6-1 to TRBJ1-1; 8 bases are a match to TRBD1. Germline V gene data show CDR1 as MNHNS and CDR2 as SASEGT. Unmatched junction bases numbered 10, after V lost 6 bases and J lost 7 bases. The length of the CDR3 is 14 residues. The CDR3 loop is CASRKDREVGEAFF. CDR3 in DNA: TGTGCCAGCAGAAAGGACAGGGAAGTAGGTGAAGCTTTCTTT.

There are many counts of this clonotype. The gene calls are TRBV27 and TRBJ2-7; TRBD2 matches 9 bases. With 5 bases clipped from V and 5 bases from J, the junction kept 13 bases outside the gene matches. Looked up from germline, CDR1 is MNHEY and CDR2 is SMNVEV (reference sequence). This CDR3 contains 16 residues. This CDR3 reads CASSGPGLRGGHEQYF. As DNA, the CDR3 is TGTGCCAGCAGTGGGCCGGGGTTGCGGGGGGGCCACGAGCAGTACTTC.

This clonotype was counted many times. The chain is built from TRBV2 and TRBJ2-1, with D possibly matching TRBD1 (6 bases). V was cut by 7 bases and J by 7 bases, with 14 bases left in between. The CDR3 spans 13 residues. The germline CDR1 and CDR2 sequences are SNHLY and FYNNEI. The CDR3 reads CASTEGRGNEQFF. CDR3 sequence (DNA): TGTGCCAGCACCGAGGGTAGGGGGAATGAGCAGTTCTTC.

This clonotype was observed a few times. V and J are TRBV10-1 and TRBJ2-1, with 8 bases that match TRBD2. V lost 0 bases to trimming and J lost 3 bases; unmatched junction nucleotides: 4. Germline values: CDR1 WNHNN, CDR2 SYGVQD (reference sequence). CDR3 length: 16 amino acids. CDR3 bases: TGCGCCAGCAGTGAGTCGGGTAGCGGGGACTACAATGAGCAGTTCTTC. Its protein product is CASSESGSGDYNEQFF.

The chain is built from TRBV4-1 and TRBJ2-7; no reliable D call. Germline V gene data show CDR1 as MGHRA and CDR2 as YSYEKL. The CDR3 runs 15 residues. Trimming pared 5 bases from V and 2 bases from J, leaving 16 bases between. Here the CDR3 DNA reads TGCGCCAGCAGCTATACCGCCAGCCCAGCCTACGAGCAGTACTTC. Amino acids: CASSYTASPAYEQYF.

CDR3 nucleotide sequence: TGCAGCGTGGAGGGGTTCGGTGTCGCTGAAGCTTTCTTT. Its protein is CSVEGFGVAEAFF. The chain uses TRBV29-1 and TRBJ1-1; D might be TRBD1 (5 bases). The CDR3 is made up of 13 amino acids. CDR1 SQVTM and CDR2 ANQGSEA come from the germline V gene. V gave up 6 bases and J gave up 6 bases, with 17 bases separating them.

The V gene is TRBV12-3 or TRBV12-4, the J gene TRBJ2-2; possible D gene TRBD1, 5 bases. This CDR3 spans 17 amino acids. V was clipped by 5 bases and J by 6 bases, with 22 bases between them. CDR3 sequence: CASSQSAGGGAAGELFF. Here the CDR3 DNA reads TGTGCCAGCAGTCAATCCGCCGGCGGTGGGGCCGCCGGGGAGCTGTTTTTT.

This clonotype has ten or more counts. This sequence joins TRBV7-2 and TRBJ2-3, with D unclear. V lost 1 base to trimming and J lost 3 bases, with 11 bases between them. Germline V gene data show CDR1 as SGHTA and CDR2 as FQGNSA. The CDR3 is 15 amino acids. The CDR3 bases are TGTGCCAGCAGCTTAGGCCCTCTAGTGACAGATACGCAGTATTTT. Amino acids: CASSLGPLVTDTQYF.

This clonotype has at least ten counts. The chain links TRBV6-2 or TRBV6-3 to TRBJ2-1, with 11 bases matching TRBD2. Germline values: CDR1 MNHEY, CDR2 SVGEGT. This CDR3 has 16 residues. V shed 4 bases and J 5 bases; nucleotides not matched to a gene: 7. CDR3 in amino acids: CASSSRTSGYHNEQFF. The CDR3 coding sequence is TGTGCCAGCAGTTCCCGGACTAGCGGGTATCACAATGAGCAGTTCTTC.

This clonotype was picked up many times. The chain couples TRBV20-1 to TRBJ2-7; D remains unclear. V was shortened by 5 bases and J by 4 bases, with 15 bases between the two germline ends. This CDR3 has 13 amino acids. Germline V gene lookup returns CDR1 DFQATT and CDR2 SNEGSKA (reference sequence). For the CDR3, the DNA is TGCAGTGCTGTCCTCCATAGTGCTTACGAGCAGTACTTC. As protein: CSAVLHSAYEQYF.

This clonotype occurred many times. CDR3 amino acids: CASSREGGYNQPQHF. CDR3 DNA sequence: TGTGCCAGCAGTCGAGAAGGGGGGTACAATCAGCCCCAGCATTTT. This chain joins TRBV7-2 and TRBJ1-5; TRBD1 might be the D (6 bases). The CDR3 runs 15 residues. V was pared by 6 bases and J by 3 bases, with 15 bases between. Germline V gene lookup returns CDR1 SGHTA and CDR2 FQGNSA.

This clonotype was seen more than once but under ten times. The V call is TRBV28, the J call TRBJ1-3; possible D gene TRBD1, 6 bases. The V gene's germline CDR1 is MDHEN and CDR2 SYDVKM. The CDR3 sequence is 16 residues long. The V and J ends lost 3 bases and 0 bases respectively, with 12 bases between them. CDR3 sequence (DNA): TGTGCCAGCAGTTTGCAGACAGGTTACTCTGGAAACACCATATATTTT. Translating gives CASSLQTGYSGNTIYF.

This clonotype was seen repeatedly, ten times or more. The gene calls are TRBV2 and TRBJ2-7; TRBD2 aligns across 13 bases. Germline V lookup: CDR1 SNHLY, CDR2 FYNNEI. J lost 3 bases, V lost 8 bases, and 4 bases had no gene match. CDR3 size: 14 residues. CDR3 bases: TGTGCCAGCGTCAGACTAGCGGGAGGCTACGAGCAGTACTTC. Amino acids: CASVRLAGGYEQYF.

The sample holds many counts of this clonotype. This chain links TRBV18 with TRBJ2-3; TRBD1 matches at 7 bases. This CDR3 region has 15 residues. Germline CDR1 reads KGHSH; CDR2 reads LQKENI. V dropped 3 bases and J dropped 2; count of bases not matched to a gene: 5. CDR3 sequence (DNA): TGTGCCAGCTCACCCCCGGGACAGAACACAGATACGCAGTATTTT. As protein: CASSPPGQNTDTQYF.

The chain is built from TRBV12-3 or TRBV12-4 and TRBJ1-6, with TRBD1 matching 7 bases. The CDR3 covers 14 residues. V lost 5 bases to trimming and J lost 4 bases; unmatched junction nucleotides: 2. The chain's CDR3 is CASSNRGYNSPLHF. CDR3 DNA sequence: TGTGCCAGCAGTAACAGGGGATATAATTCACCCCTCCACTTT.

This clonotype was counted at least ten times. The chain uses TRBV28 and TRBJ2-7; possibly TRBD1 for D (6 bases). The CDR3 contains 14 residues. CDR1 and CDR2 from the germline V gene are MDHEN and SYDVKM. V was trimmed by 3 bases and J by 3 bases, leaving 12 bases between them. CDR3: CASSFATGIYEQYF. The CDR3 DNA reads as TGTGCCAGCAGTTTCGCCACAGGGATCTACGAGCAGTACTTC.

In regard to this clonotype: Given a much more abundant clone one base away, this may be a read error. The rearrangement joins TRBV11-2 to TRBJ1-1; unclear D gene. Germline-derived CDR1 and CDR2 are SGHAT and FQNNGV. This CDR3 spans 12 amino acids. The V end was cut by 4 bases, the J end by 4 bases, with 7 bases between. In DNA form, the CDR3 reads TGTGCCAGCAGCTCGTCCTGCACTGAAGCTTTCTTT. It encodes CASSSSCTEAFF. The entire variable domain, with the rest obtained from reference TRBV11-2 and TRBJ1-1, is as follows: EAGVAQSPRYKIIEKRQSVAFWCNPISGHATLYWYQQILGQGPKLLIQFQNNGVVDDSQLPKDRFSAERLKGVDSTLKIQPAKLEDSAVYLCASSSSCTEAFFGQGTRLTVV.

The V and J genes are TRBV18 and TRBJ2-1; D is possibly TRBD2 (7 bases). The germline V gene encodes CDR1 KGHSH and CDR2 LQKENI. The CDR3 sequence is 15 residues long. Trimming cost V 3 bases and J 5 bases, with 14 bases left between them. The CDR3 sequence is CASSPGGAVHNEQFF. Here the CDR3 DNA reads TGTGCCAGCTCACCGGGGGGGGCGGTCCACAATGAGCAGTTCTTC.

This clonotype showed up many times. The chain is built from TRBV7-2 and TRBJ2-5; TRBD1 matches at 9 bases. V lost 7 bases to trimming and J lost 3 bases; unmatched junction nucleotides: 3. The CDR3 sequence is 13 residues long. The germline CDR1 and CDR2 sequences are SGHTA and FQGNSA. The CDR3 is CASNRDREETQYF. The DNA of the CDR3 is TGTGCCAGCAACCGGGACAGGGAAGAGACCCAGTACTTC. Supplemented by reference TRBV7-2 and TRBJ2-5, the full variable domain reads GAGVSQSPSNKVTEKGKDVELRCDPISGHTALYWYRQSLGQGLEFLIYFQGNSAPDKSGLPSDRFSAERTGGSVSTLTIQRTQQEDSAVYLCASNRDREETQYFGPGTRLLVL.

This clonotype was detected a few times. The chain recombines TRBV12-5 with TRBJ1-3; D may be TRBD1 (6 bases). Trimming removed 0 bases at V and 0 bases at J, with 18 bases between. Germline V gene lookup returns CDR1 LGHNT and CDR2 FRNRAP. This CDR3 has 19 amino acids. The CDR3 DNA follows: TGTGCTAGTGGTTTGGTATACGGGACATCGAACCCCTCTGGAAACACCATATATTTT. It specifies CASGLVYGTSNPSGNTIYF.

This clonotype was counted ten times or more. V usage is TRBV6-1 and J usage is TRBJ2-3; 8 bases line up with TRBD2. Per germline, CDR1 MNHNS and CDR2 SASEGT. This CDR3 comprises 17 residues. J lost 0 bases, V lost 4 bases, and 9 bases had no gene match. Here the CDR3 reads CASSALTSETSTDTQYF. CDR3 bases: TGTGCCAGCAGTGCCCTGACTAGCGAAACTAGCACAGATACGCAGTATTTT.

Many counts were recorded for this clonotype. The rearrangement links TRBV7-2 to TRBJ2-1, with 14 bases aligning to TRBD2. This CDR3 has 16 residues. CDR1 is SGHTA, CDR2 FQGNSA, per germline. V was clipped by 5 bases and J by 4 bases; unmatched bases: 4. For the CDR3, the DNA is TGTGCCAGCAGCGCCAGACTAGCGGGAGGGTACAATGAGCAGTTCTTC. It is translated as CASSARLAGGYNEQFF.

Only a few counts were recorded for this clonotype. J is TRBJ2-6 and V is TRBV25-1, with TRBD1 matching 9 bases. The V gene end was trimmed by 4 bases and the J gene end by 1 base; junction bases not matched to a gene: 5. The CDR3 is 17 amino acids. CDR1 MGHDK and CDR2 SYGVNS come from the germline V gene. The CDR3 nucleotides are TGTGCCAGCAGTGCCACAGGGGGCGTATCTGGGGCCAACGTCCTGACTTTC. This codes for CASSATGGVSGANVLTF.